The clone carrying this TCR beta chain occurred once. The assay was immunoSEQ multiplex PCR, and TCRdb's table has in-frame clones only and misses some. Counted here are hundreds of thousands of clones, about nine tenths occurring once; the ten biggest clones make up approximately 1.4%. This entry is derived from a study of blood T cell repertoires in COVID-19. On the study more broadly: The United States, Italy and Spain provided the acute and convalescent COVID-19 samples. PBMCs, B-cell-depleted T cells, or T cells were the source of the cDNA or gDNA that made up the material.

V lost 9 bases, J lost 0 bases, and 4 bases stayed unmatched. This CDR3 comprises 15 residues. The germline V gene encodes CDR1 WSHSY and CDR2 SAAADI. The TCR originated in a woman in her twenties or thirties with active or convalescent COVID-19. The chain recombines TRBV10-2 with TRBJ1-6; 8 bases map to TRBD1. Input material: peripheral blood. CDR3 in DNA: TGCGCCAGTAGACAGGGGAACTCCTATAATTCACCCCTCCACTTT. Its translation: CASRQGNSYNSPLHF.